This T cell receptor (beta chain) was recorded in a study of graft-versus-host responses after intestinal transplantation. As to this clone: The antigen remains undetermined.

Trimming removed 5 bases from V and 0 bases from J, with 12 bases in between. This CDR3 is 16 amino acids long. CDR1 and CDR2 from the germline V gene are SGDLS and YYNGEE. Some clones are missing from TCRdb's copy, which holds only in-frame ones; the method was immunoSEQ multiplex PCR. This sample yields about 70,000 clones, of which 90% are seen a single time; roughly 1.3% belongs to the top ten. This chain joins TRBV9 and TRBJ1-6, with TRBD1 as a possible D gene (6 bases). This receptor was identified in a human donor who received an intestinal transplant. The specimen was unstimulated CD8+ T cells sorted from spleen or lymph node cells, collected before intestinal transplant. The CDR3 nucleotides read TGTGCCAGCAGTCCGACAGGCAGCTCCTATAATTCACCCCTCCACTTT. It codes for CASSPTGSSYNSPLHF.